This T cell receptor (beta chain) was documented in a study of cytotoxic CD8 clonotypes in ibrutinib-treated CLL. Study-level information: Response sampling took place at median 12 months of treatment, range 6 to 36. Samples averaged about 260,000 productive templates and 90,000 to 95,000 productive rearrangements. Study-level findings and limits: Baseline clonality exceeded age-matched healthy donors and tracked circulating CD8+ T-cell counts.

The targeted sequencing depth was 1 in 200,000 to 1 in 1 million T cells. Method: immunoSEQ multiplex PCR; TCRdb's copy keeps in-frame clones and lacks some. The table lists about 120,000 clones, approximately 58% of them singletons. CDR3 length: 17 amino acids. CDR1 and CDR2 from the germline V gene are LGHNA and YSLEER. The ends were cut back, 0 bases at V and 4 bases at J, with 13 bases in the middle. As regards this clone: Its antigen is not known.

The V and J genes are TRBV4-3 and TRBJ2-6; D is possibly TRBD1 (5 bases). The sequence was collected from a human donor with chronic lymphocytic leukemia. Material: PBMCs, obtained after 24 months of ibrutinib treatment. The CDR3 coding sequence is TGCGCCAGCAGCCAAGATCTAGGGGCGTCGGGGGCCAACGTCCTGACTTTC. It yields the protein CASSQDLGASGANVLTF.